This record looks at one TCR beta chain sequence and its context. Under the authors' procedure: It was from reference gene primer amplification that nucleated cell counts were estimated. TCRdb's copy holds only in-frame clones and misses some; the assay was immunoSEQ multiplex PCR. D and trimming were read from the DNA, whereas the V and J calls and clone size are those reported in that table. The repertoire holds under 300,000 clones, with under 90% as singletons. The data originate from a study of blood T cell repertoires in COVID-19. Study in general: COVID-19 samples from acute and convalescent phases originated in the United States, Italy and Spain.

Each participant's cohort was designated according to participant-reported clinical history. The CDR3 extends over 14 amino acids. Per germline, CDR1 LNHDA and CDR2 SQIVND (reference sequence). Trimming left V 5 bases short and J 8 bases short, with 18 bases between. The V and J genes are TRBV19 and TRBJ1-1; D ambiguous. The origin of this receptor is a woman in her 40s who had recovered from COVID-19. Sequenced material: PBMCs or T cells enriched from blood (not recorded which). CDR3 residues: CASSFRAAPGEAFF. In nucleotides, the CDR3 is TGTGCCAGTAGTTTTAGGGCAGCCCCGGGGGAAGCTTTCTTT.